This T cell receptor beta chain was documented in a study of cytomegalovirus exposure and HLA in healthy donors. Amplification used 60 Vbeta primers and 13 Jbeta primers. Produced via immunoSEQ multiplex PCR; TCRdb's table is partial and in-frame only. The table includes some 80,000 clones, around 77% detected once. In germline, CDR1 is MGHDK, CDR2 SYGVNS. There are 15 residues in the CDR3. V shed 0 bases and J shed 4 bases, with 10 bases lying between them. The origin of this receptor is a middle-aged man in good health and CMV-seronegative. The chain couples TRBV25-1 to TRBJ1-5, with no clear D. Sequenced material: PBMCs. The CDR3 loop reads CASSEYGSANQPQHF. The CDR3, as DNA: TGTGCCAGCAGTGAATACGGTTCCGCGAATCAGCCCCAGCATTTT.